These 4 T cell receptor beta chains were all obtained from the same sample, sequenced in a study of cytomegalovirus exposure and HLA in healthy donors. PCR used 60 Vbeta primers and 13 Jbeta primers. Repertoires were generated with immunoSEQ multiplex PCR, while TCRdb's copy carries only in-frame clones and drops some. Seen in this sample are 55,000 or so clones; the ten most common clones hold over 9%. The specimen was PBMCs. The receptors were gathered from a woman aged 25 to 39 in good health and CMV-seropositive.

The rearrangement joins TRBV4-2 to TRBJ2-1; no clear D. Germline lookup yields CDR1 LGHNA and CDR2 YNFKEQ. The length of the CDR3 is 15 residues. With 1 base removed from V and 0 bases from J, the gap between germline ends came to 7 bases. The CDR3 DNA follows: TGTGCCAGCAGCCAAGTGTGGAGCTCCTACAATGAGCAGTTCTTC. Residues: CASSQVWSSYNEQFF.

The chain carries TRBV21-1 and TRBJ2-7; the table's D call TRBD2 went unverified against the DNA. TRBV21-1 has pseudogene status. The CDR3 is 11 amino acids. This chain's CDR3 is CASSKPGEQYF. The CDR3, as DNA: TGTGCCAGCAGCAAACCGGGCGAGCAGTACTTC.

The chain couples TRBV10-3 to TRBJ2-4; the match to TRBD1 covers 11 bases. After removal of 4 bases from V and 3 bases from J, the junction contained 2 bases not matched to a gene. Germline V lookup: CDR1 ENHRY, CDR2 SYGVKD. This CDR3 comprises 15 residues. DNA of the CDR3: TGTGCCATCAGTGGGACAGGGGGCGGCAAAAACATTCAGTACTTC. The encoded protein is CAISGTGGGKNIQYF.

The chain uses TRBV30 and TRBJ2-3; TRBD2 aligns across 9 bases. CDR3 length: 13 residues. Germline CDR1 GTSNPN, CDR2 SVGIG (reference sequence). The junction had 4 bases not matched to a gene; V was cut back by 3 bases and J by 6 bases. The DNA for the CDR3 is TGTGCCTGGAGGGGGACTAGCTTTGATACGCAGTATTTT. It encodes CAWRGTSFDTQYF.